This T cell receptor (beta chain) was identified during a study of blood T cells in healthy people across ages. A J-beta primer mix and a sample-barcoded 5' primer were used in a second PCR of roughly 6 to 11 cycles. TCRdb reanalysed the 5' RACE reads using MiXCR and keeps one entry per CDR3 protein. Counted here are fewer than 1,000,000 distinct CDR3 sequences, under 55% occurring once; the ten biggest clones make up nearly 20%. The J segment lost 8 bases and the V segment lost 0 bases, leaving 16 bases of the junction unmatched. The CDR3 runs 18 residues. Germline V gene data show CDR1 as DFQATT and CDR2 as SNEGSKA (reference sequence).

This rearrangement joins TRBV20-1 to TRBJ2-1, with TRBD2 identical over 10 bases. This sequence was found in a man aged 55 to 70 in good health. The sequencing sample was made of blood. CDR3 region: CSARDPGARTSGLDEQFF. CDR3 nucleotides: TGCAGTGCTAGAGATCCGGGGGCCAGGACTAGCGGCTTGGATGAGCAGTTCTTC.